One sample yielded the 32 T cell receptor beta chains listed below, sequenced in a study of cytomegalovirus exposure and HLA in healthy donors (dated by TCRdb to between 2016 and 2019). The library was obtained by the immunoSEQ multiplex PCR assay. TCRdb stores this immuneACCESS table with in-frame sequences only. Part of the clones is absent; in the studies checked, under half of the shortfall reflects unresolved V genes, and no reason is known for the rest. The sample records 95,000 to 150,000 clones, roughly 90% of which are singletons. The biggest ten clones account for about 1.9% of the sample. Sequencing input: PBMCs. These receptors came from a woman aged 18 to 35 in good health and CMV-seronegative.

There are a few counts of this clone. The rearrangement links TRBV19 to TRBJ1-2, with 11 bases matching TRBD1. V was clipped by 10 bases and J by 2 bases; unmatched bases: 6. The CDR3 is made up of 14 amino acids. Germline assignment: CDR1 LNHDA and CDR2 SQIVND (reference sequence). CDR3 in DNA: TGTGCCACCCGGGGACAGGGGGGCAACTATGGCTACACCTTC. Amino acid sequence: CATRGQGGNYGYTF.

The V gene is TRBV19, the J gene TRBJ2-6; the D gene is possibly TRBD1 (7 bases). Germline values: CDR1 LNHDA, CDR2 SQIVND (reference sequence). The CDR3 contains 16 residues. Trimming took 10 bases from V and 0 from J, leaving 16 bases between them. CDR3 residues: CATSIQGGSGANVLTF. In DNA, the CDR3 is TGTGCCACCTCAATCCAGGGGGGCTCTGGGGCCAACGTCCTGACTTTC.

As to this clone: In the same sample, other DNA sequences code for this CDR3. The V call is TRBV2, the J call TRBJ2-5; 7 bases are shared with TRBD1. V was clipped by 7 bases and J by 2 bases; unmatched bases: 1. CDR1 is SNHLY and CDR2 is FYNNEI in the germline V gene. The CDR3 length is 12 residues. CDR3 DNA sequence: TGTGCCAGCATGGGACAGCAAGAGACCCAGTACTTC. Its translation: CASMGQQETQYF.

Only one count was recorded for this clone. The genes are TRBV7-6 and TRBJ2-5; 14 bases are a match to TRBD2. In germline, CDR1 is SGHVS, CDR2 FNYEAQ. There are 18 residues in the CDR3. The ends lost 4 bases at V and 1 base at J; junction bases unmatched: 8. CDR3 DNA sequence: TGTGCCAGCAGCTCCCGACTAGCGGGGGGGGATATCCAAGAGACCCAGTACTTC. This translates into CASSSRLAGGDIQETQYF.

The chain recombines TRBV5-1 with TRBJ1-2; D is uncertain. V dropped 3 bases and J dropped 3 bases, with 24 bases sitting between them. From germline, CDR1 is SGHRS and CDR2 YFSETQ. There are 18 residues in the CDR3. CDR3 region: CASSSPPGVGRGYYGYTF. CDR3 bases: TGCGCCAGCAGCTCCCCTCCGGGTGTAGGGAGAGGATACTATGGCTACACCTTC.

The V call is TRBV6-6, the J call TRBJ1-4; 9 positions agree with TRBD1. V trimming: 7 bases; J trimming: 3 bases; junction bases outside the gene matches: 9. The germline V gene has CDR1 MNHNY and CDR2 SVGAGI (reference sequence). The CDR3 sequence is 16 residues long. CDR3 sequence (DNA): TGTGCCAGCACCCGACAGGGGGATTGGTCTAATGAAAAACTGTTTTTT. It yields the protein CASTRQGDWSNEKLFF.

This chain joins TRBV27 and TRBJ2-7, with 8 positions matching TRBD1. Losses at the gene ends were 3 bases for V and 7 bases for J; bases not matched to a gene: 5. Germline CDR1 reads MNHEY; CDR2 reads SMNVEV (reference sequence). This CDR3 has 13 amino acids. CDR3 DNA sequence: TGTGCCAGCAGTTTTCAGGGGGCTCAAGAGCAGTACTTC. Residues: CASSFQGAQEQYF.

This clone was recorded only once. This chain uses TRBV7-3 with TRBJ2-3; 10 positions agree with TRBD1. This CDR3 region has 16 residues. CDR1 and CDR2 (germline): SGHTA, FQGTGA. Losses at the gene ends were 0 bases for V and 4 bases for J; bases not matched to a gene: 4. CDR3: CASSLTPGQGPDTQYF. In nucleotides, the CDR3 is TGTGCCAGCAGCTTAACTCCGGGACAGGGGCCAGATACGCAGTATTTT.

The genes are TRBV28 and TRBJ2-7, with 8 bases lining up with TRBD2. CDR3 length: 17 amino acids. Germline-derived CDR1 and CDR2 are MDHEN and SYDVKM. Unmatched junction bases numbered 13, after V lost 4 bases and J lost 2 bases. CDR3 bases: TGTGCCAGCAGTTCCCCAAGACTAGCGCCCAGGACCTACGAGCAGTACTTC. It specifies CASSSPRLAPRTYEQYF. Variable domain in full (rest from reference TRBV28 and TRBJ2-7): DVKVTQSSRYLVKRTGEKVFLECVQDMDHENMFWYRQDPGLGLRLIYFSYDVKMKEKGDIPEGYSVSREKKERFSLILESASTNQTSMYLCASSSPRLAPRTYEQYFGPGTRLTVT.

The chain recombines TRBV19 with TRBJ2-4; 10 positions match TRBD2. The CDR3 consists of 15 residues. After removal of 5 bases from V and 6 bases from J, the junction contained 7 bases not matched to a gene. Germline V gene data show CDR1 as LNHDA and CDR2 as SQIVND (reference sequence). Here the CDR3 reads CASSGRSGRLNIQYF. CDR3 sequence (DNA): TGTGCCAGTAGTGGACGTAGCGGGAGGCTAAACATTCAGTACTTC.

With regard to this clone: A much larger clone lies a single base off, so this may be a read error. This rearrangement joins TRBV7-2 to TRBJ2-7, with 11 nucleotides matching TRBD1. The ends lost 2 bases at V and 3 bases at J; junction bases unmatched: 3. Germline V gene sequence: CDR1 SGHTA, CDR2 FQGNSA. This CDR3 has 15 residues. The CDR3 DNA is TGTGCCAGCAGCTTAACCGGGACAGGGGGCTACGAGCAGTACTTC. It encodes CASSLTGTGGYEQYF.

J is TRBJ2-5 and V is TRBV18, with 14 bases fitting TRBD2. V shed 0 bases, J shed 5 bases, and the junction held 2 bases outside the gene matches. The germline V gene has CDR1 KGHSH and CDR2 LQKENI. The length of the CDR3 is 16 residues. As DNA, the CDR3 is TGTGCCAGCTCACCACCGGGACTAGCGGGAGTTGAGACCCAGTACTTC. This translates into CASSPPGLAGVETQYF.

V usage is TRBV5-4 and J usage is TRBJ2-3; D possibly corresponds to TRBD2 (7 bases). The V gene's germline CDR1 is SGHNT and CDR2 YYREEE (reference sequence). With 0 bases removed from V and 4 bases from J, the gap between germline ends came to 12 bases. The CDR3 length is 15 residues. CDR3 in amino acids: CASSLAGGLADTQYF. The DNA for the CDR3 is TGTGCCAGCAGCTTGGCGGGGGGCCTCGCAGATACGCAGTATTTT.

The chain uses TRBV13 and TRBJ1-2; unclear D gene. Trimming stripped 0 bases from V and 3 bases from J, with 11 bases between. This CDR3 contains 15 residues. CDR1 and CDR2 from the germline V gene are PRHDT and FYEKMQ (reference sequence). The CDR3 DNA reads TGTGCCAGCAGCTTAGGCCAGGAGGCGTACTATGGCTACACCTTC. It specifies CASSLGQEAYYGYTF. Drawing the rest from reference TRBV13 and TRBJ1-2, the complete variable domain is AAGVIQSPRHLIKEKRETATLKCYPIPRHDTVYWYQQGPGQDPQFLISFYEKMQSDKGSIPDRFSAQQFSDYHSELNMSSLELGDSALYFCASSLGQEAYYGYTFGSGTRLTVV.

The chain carries TRBV7-2 and TRBJ2-3, with D unclear. CDR3 length: 14 amino acids. Germline V CDR1 and CDR2: SGHTA, FQGNSA. The V end lost 5 bases, the J end lost 3 bases, and 12 bases lay between the germline ends. The CDR3 DNA sequence: TGTGCCAGCAGCGCGCTAGGATCTACAGATACGCAGTATTTT. It codes for CASSALGSTDTQYF.

This rearrangement joins TRBV10-3 to TRBJ2-6, with 7 bases aligning to TRBD1. Germline V gene lookup returns CDR1 ENHRY and CDR2 SYGVKD. This CDR3 comprises 20 residues. The V gene end was trimmed by 4 bases and the J gene end by 1 base; junction bases not matched to a gene: 16. In DNA form, the CDR3 reads TGTGCCATCAGTGGCTCCCTTGTTAGGGACAGTACATCTGGGGCCAACGTCCTGACTTTC. Translating it yields CAISGSLVRDSTSGANVLTF.

This clone has just one count. V and J are TRBV14 and TRBJ1-1, with 8 bases aligning to TRBD1. Losses at the gene ends were 4 bases for V and 1 base for J; bases not matched to a gene: 5. Germline V gene data show CDR1 as SGHDN and CDR2 as FVKESK. There are 15 residues in the CDR3. As DNA, the CDR3 is TGTGCCAGCAGCCTTACCCAGGGGGCGAACACTGAAGCTTTCTTT. As protein: CASSLTQGANTEAFF.

This chain uses TRBV28 with TRBJ2-7, with 9 positions matching TRBD2. Trimming took 1 base from V and 0 from J; bases not matched to a gene: 10. Germline values: CDR1 MDHEN, CDR2 SYDVKM. The CDR3 covers 18 residues. The CDR3 is CASSLSRLAAKSSYEQYF. CDR3 coding DNA: TGTGCCAGCAGTTTATCCCGACTAGCGGCTAAAAGCTCCTACGAGCAGTACTTC.

The chain employs TRBV7-9 and TRBJ2-1; D might be TRBD2 (5 bases). This CDR3 comprises 12 residues. V was trimmed by 5 bases and J by 10 bases, leaving 12 bases between them. CDR1 SEHNR and CDR2 FQNEAQ come from the germline V gene (reference sequence). For the CDR3, the DNA is TGTGCCAGCAGCCTCGAGGGTAGCGAGCAGTTCTTC. Residues: CASSLEGSEQFF.

The V gene is TRBV6-5, the J gene TRBJ2-5; 12 bases align to TRBD2. The V gene's germline CDR1 is MNHEY and CDR2 SVGAGI. V lost 5 bases, J lost 4 bases, and 5 bases stayed unmatched. This CDR3 has 15 residues. In nucleotides, the CDR3 is TGTGCCAGCAGTAGTCTAGCGGGAGGGGGAGAGACCCAGTACTTC. It is translated as CASSSLAGGGETQYF.

The gene calls are TRBV5-1 and TRBJ2-6; possibly TRBD1 for D (7 bases). The CDR3 sequence is 17 residues long. Trimming left V 4 bases short and J 0 bases short, with 14 bases between. Germline V gives CDR1 SGHRS, CDR2 YFSETQ. The CDR3 DNA reads TGCGCCAGCAGCCGGGGGACAGCGGCCTCTGGGGCCAACGTCCTGACTTTC. Its protein is CASSRGTAASGANVLTF.

This chain uses TRBV5-6 with TRBJ2-7; D perhaps matches TRBD2 (5 bases). The germline V gene encodes CDR1 SGHDT and CDR2 YYEEEE. V shed 1 base and J shed 2 bases, with 7 bases lying between them. The CDR3 contains 13 residues. CDR3 sequence: CASSLLLAYEQYF. In DNA, the CDR3 is TGTGCCAGCAGCTTGTTACTAGCCTACGAGCAGTACTTC.

This rearrangement joins TRBV19 to TRBJ1-2, with D possibly being TRBD1 (5 bases). The CDR3 is 11 amino acids. V dropped 10 bases and J dropped 3 bases, with 9 bases sitting between them. Germline-derived CDR1 and CDR2 are LNHDA and SQIVND (reference sequence). The CDR3 DNA is TGTGCCATTAAGACAGACTATGGCTACACCTTC. The encoded protein is CAIKTDYGYTF.

CDR3 sequence (DNA): TGTGCCACGCGCCTCGGGGTGAACGGAAACACCATATATTTT. Its translation: CATRLGVNGNTIYF. The chain employs TRBV10-3 and TRBJ1-3; D uncertain. There are 14 residues in the CDR3. CDR1 and CDR2 (germline): ENHRY, SYGVKD. The ends were cut back, 10 bases at V and 4 bases at J, with 17 bases in the middle.

This clone has just one count. The V gene is TRBV6-5, the J gene TRBJ2-5; 7 nucleotides match TRBD2. From germline, CDR1 is MNHEY and CDR2 SVGAGI. The V segment lost 7 bases and the J segment 5 bases; nucleotides outside the gene matches: 7. The CDR3 has 13 residues. The CDR3: CASTGGRGETQYF. In nucleotides, the CDR3 is TGTGCCAGCACGGGCGGGAGAGGGGAGACCCAGTACTTC.

This clone was recorded a few times. The chain recombines TRBV7-9 with TRBJ2-3, with D perhaps matching TRBD2 (8 bases). There are 18 residues in the CDR3. Germline V gene lookup returns CDR1 SEHNR and CDR2 FQNEAQ (reference sequence). V lost 1 base and J 1 base, leaving 18 bases between the germline ends. The CDR3 nucleotides read TGTGCCAGCAGCTTAGGTTCAGGGGGGACTAGTGGCACAGATACGCAGTATTTT. This encodes CASSLGSGGTSGTDTQYF.

This clone was counted once. This rearrangement joins TRBV6-5 to TRBJ1-5; D not certain. The CDR3 extends over 13 amino acids. Between the trimmed V and J ends, which lost 0 bases and 9 bases, there was a span of 9 bases. Per the germline V gene, CDR1 is MNHEY and CDR2 is SVGAGI. CDR3 protein: CASSYSLTGPQHF. In DNA form, the CDR3 reads TGTGCCAGCAGTTACTCCCTCACCGGGCCCCAGCATTTT.

The V and J genes are TRBV28 and TRBJ1-1, with unresolved D. The CDR3 covers 14 residues. Trimming shortened V by 8 bases and J by 5 bases, and 18 bases separated the two germline ends. Germline lookup yields CDR1 MDHEN and CDR2 SYDVKM. The CDR3 protein is CASRITRGSTEAFF. CDR3 nucleotide sequence: TGTGCCAGCCGCATAACCCGGGGTTCGACTGAAGCTTTCTTT. Drawing the rest from reference TRBV28 and TRBJ1-1, the complete variable domain is DVKVTQSSRYLVKRTGEKVFLECVQDMDHENMFWYRQDPGLGLRLIYFSYDVKMKEKGDIPEGYSVSREKKERFSLILESASTNQTSMYLCASRITRGSTEAFFGQGTRLTVV.

This clone has only one observation. The rearrangement joins TRBV19 to TRBJ1-4, with 9 positions matching TRBD1. CDR1 is LNHDA, CDR2 SQIVND, per germline (reference sequence). The CDR3 spans 15 residues. Germline trimming cut 5 bases from V and 5 bases from J; bases unmatched to any gene: 6. CDR3 residues: CASSPRDRDNEKLFF. CDR3 in DNA: TGTGCCAGTAGTCCCCGGGACAGGGACAATGAAAAACTGTTTTTT.

This chain links TRBV7-6 with TRBJ1-5, with D possibly matching TRBD1 (6 bases). Germline V CDR1 and CDR2: SGHVS, FNYEAQ. CDR3 length: 16 residues. V gave up 1 base and J gave up 2 bases, with 12 bases separating them. The CDR3 sequence is CASSLVSGVGNQPQHF. CDR3 nucleotides: TGTGCCAGCAGCTTAGTCTCAGGGGTAGGCAATCAGCCCCAGCATTTT.

The rearrangement joins TRBV28 to TRBJ2-3, with D perhaps matching TRBD1 (6 bases). This CDR3 is 15 amino acids long. Trimming stripped 5 bases from V and 0 bases from J, with 12 bases between. CDR1 and CDR2 from the germline V gene are MDHEN and SYDVKM. As DNA, the CDR3 is TGTGCCAGCAGTCCTGCACAGGGAAGCACAGATACGCAGTATTTT. Residues: CASSPAQGSTDTQYF.

J is TRBJ2-2 and V is TRBV7-9, with 10 bases fitting TRBD1. The CDR3 loop spans 16 amino acids. V lost 5 bases to trimming and J lost 2 bases; unmatched junction nucleotides: 5. CDR1 SEHNR and CDR2 FQNEAQ come from the germline V gene (reference sequence). CDR3 DNA: TGTGCCAGCAGCGCGGACAGGGGGTTTAACACCGGGGAGCTGTTTTTT. Its translation: CASSADRGFNTGELFF.